The 13 T cell receptor beta chains below were found in one sample sequenced in a study of identical twins. TCRdb reanalysed the 5' RACE reads using MiXCR and keeps one entry per CDR3 protein. Found here are a few hundred thousand distinct CDR3 sequences, 13% to 15% of them singletons; the top ten hold approximately 1%. This sample also belongs to another study, concerning yellow fever vaccine responses in identical twins.

Source material: CD4+ T cells sorted from blood. The receptors were gathered from a woman aged 18 to 35 in good health.

The chain uses TRBV20-1 and TRBJ2-3, with TRBD2 matching 12 bases. The trim removed 2 bases at V and 4 bases at J, leaving 4 bases unmatched. The CDR3 is 15 residues long. From germline, CDR1 is DFQATT and CDR2 SNEGSKA (reference sequence). CDR3: CSARKGLAGPDTQYF. CDR3 DNA: TGCAGTGCTAGAAAGGGACTAGCGGGTCCAGATACGCAGTATTTT.

V and J are TRBV19 and TRBJ2-7; 11 nucleotides agree with TRBD2. This CDR3 is 16 amino acids long. Unmatched junction bases numbered 7, after V lost 4 bases and J lost 2 bases. Germline lookup yields CDR1 LNHDA and CDR2 SQIVND (reference sequence). CDR3 in amino acids: CASSTRASGRPYEQYF. As DNA, the CDR3 is TGTGCCAGTAGTACCCGGGCTAGCGGGAGGCCCTACGAGCAGTACTTC. Using reference TRBV19 and TRBJ2-7 for the parts outside the CDR3, the full variable domain is DGGITQSPKYLFRKEGQNVTLSCEQNLNHDAMYWYRQDPGQGLRLIYYSQIVNDFQKGDIAEGYSVSREKKESFPLTVTSAQKNPTAFYLCASSTRASGRPYEQYFGPGTRLTVT.

There are a few counts of this clonotype. The genes are TRBV4-2 and TRBJ2-1, with 11 bases identical to TRBD2. CDR3 length: 15 amino acids. The ends lost 0 bases at V and 9 bases at J; junction bases unmatched: 4. The V gene's germline CDR1 is LGHNA and CDR2 YNFKEQ. The CDR3 region has the DNA TGTGCCAGCAGCCAAGAACTAGCGGGAGTTACTGAGCAGTTCTTC. It encodes CASSQELAGVTEQFF.

This clonotype was seen more than once but under ten times. At one of its ends the junction is not consistent with the germline gene, which may arise from a read error. This chain uses TRBV10-3 with TRBJ2-1; the match to TRBD2 covers 13 bases. This CDR3 has 14 residues. Germline V gene data show CDR1 as ENHRY and CDR2 as SYGVKD. CDR3 sequence: CSSGGLAGVNEQFF. The CDR3 DNA is TGCTCATCGGGTGGACTAGCGGGAGTGAATGAGCAGTTCTTC.

The sample holds a few counts of this clonotype. The CDR3 DNA reads as TGTGCCAGCAGAATATCCGGACACCCCACAGATACGCAGTATTTT. This gives the protein CASRISGHPTDTQYF. The chain employs TRBV6-2 or TRBV6-3 and TRBJ2-3; D possibly corresponds to TRBD1 (5 bases). V shed 6 bases and J shed 2 bases, with 15 bases lying between them. Germline values: CDR1 MNHEY, CDR2 SVGEGT. CDR3 length equals 15 residues.

This clonotype was seen only a few times. CDR3 loop: CASSWGRGWGETQYF. The CDR3 DNA reads as TGTGCCAGCAGTTGGGGACGAGGTTGGGGTGAGACCCAGTACTTC. V gene TRBV6-5 combines with J gene TRBJ2-5; D possibly uses TRBD1 or TRBD2 (5 bases each). Per germline, CDR1 MNHEY and CDR2 SVGAGI. V was trimmed by 4 bases and J by 5 bases, leaving 17 bases between them. The CDR3 has 15 residues.

The rearrangement uses TRBV5-1 and TRBJ1-4; 7 bases agree with TRBD1. There are 14 residues in the CDR3. Losses at the gene ends were 4 bases for V and 5 bases for J; bases not matched to a gene: 5. Germline CDR1 is SGHRS and CDR2 is YFSETQ. In DNA form, the CDR3 reads TGCGCCAGCAGCACCGGGACAGTGAATGAAAAACTGTTTTTT. The encoded protein is CASSTGTVNEKLFF. Full variable domain (outside the CDR3, taken from reference TRBV5-1 and TRBJ1-4): KAGVTQTPRYLIKTRGQQVTLSCSPISGHRSVSWYQQTPGQGLQFLFEYFSETQRNKGNFPGRFSGRQFSNSRSEMNVSTLELGDSALYLCASSTGTVNEKLFFGSGTQLSVL.

The genes are TRBV11-2 and TRBJ2-3; D not certain. Germline-derived CDR1 and CDR2 are SGHAT and FQNNGV. The CDR3 covers 11 residues. Deletions cut 4 bases from V and 9 bases from J, with 8 bases between. The CDR3 coding sequence is TGTGCCAGCAGCTCCATGGCCACGCAGTATTTT. Encoded protein: CASSSMATQYF.

The sample holds a few counts of this clonotype. The rearrangement uses TRBV7-2 and TRBJ1-4, with a weak D call TRBD1 (6 bases). V was trimmed by 0 bases and J by 8 bases, leaving 16 bases between them. There are 16 residues in the CDR3. Germline V lookup: CDR1 SGHTA, CDR2 FQGNSA. The CDR3 protein is CASSLAGATTPEKLFF. In DNA form, the CDR3 reads TGTGCCAGCAGCTTAGCGGGGGCAACAACGCCGGAAAAACTGTTTTTT.

The genes are TRBV3-1 and TRBJ2-1; 9 nucleotides match TRBD2. Trimming removed 0 bases from V and 6 bases from J; junction bases left unmatched: 6. This CDR3 is built from 16 residues. Germline V gene lookup returns CDR1 LGHDT and CDR2 YNNKEL (reference sequence). CDR3 region: CASSQDLTSGFNEQFF. CDR3 DNA sequence: TGTGCCAGCAGCCAAGATCTTACTAGCGGGTTCAATGAGCAGTTCTTC.

V is TRBV7-9 and J is TRBJ1-4; perhaps TRBD1 as D (6 bases). The CDR3 length is 15 residues. The germline V gene has CDR1 SEHNR and CDR2 FQNEAQ (reference sequence). Trimming shortened V by 2 bases and J by 8 bases, and 15 bases separated the two germline ends. As DNA, the CDR3 is TGTGCCAGCAGCTTAAGAGGACGGACAGACGAAAAACTGTTTTTT. This gives the protein CASSLRGRTDEKLFF. Based on the CDR3 plus reference TRBV7-9 and TRBJ1-4, the full variable domain is DTGVSQNPRHKITKRGQNVTFRCDPISEHNRLYWYRQTLGQGPEFLTYFQNEAQLEKSRLLSDRFSAERPKGSFSTLEIQRTEQGDSAMYLCASSLRGRTDEKLFFGSGTQLSVL.

The sample holds a few counts of this clonotype. The chain employs TRBV20-1 and TRBJ2-5; 11 bases line up with TRBD2. CDR3 length equals 16 residues. J gave up 5 bases and V 1 base, and 9 bases lay outside the gene matches. In germline, CDR1 is DFQATT, CDR2 SNEGSKA (reference sequence). CDR3 loop: CSARVVGLAGGETQYF. The CDR3 nucleotides are TGCAGTGCTAGAGTGGTCGGCCTAGCGGGGGGTGAGACCCAGTACTTC.

The chain combines TRBV19 with TRBJ2-5, with a weak D call TRBD2 (5 bases). V was cut by 10 bases and J by 4 bases, with 19 bases left in between. CDR1 and CDR2 (germline): LNHDA, SQIVND (reference sequence). The CDR3 is 14 amino acids. CDR3 nucleotides: TGTGCCACGGCGGGTTGGGCATCTGCAGAGACCCAGTACTTC. Residues: CATAGWASAETQYF.